Listed here are 10 T cell receptor beta chains from one sample, sequenced in a study of cytotoxic CD8 clonotypes in ibrutinib-treated CLL. Profiling relied on immunoSEQ multiplex PCR, and the TCRdb table lists in-frame clones only, not all of them. The table lists 250,000 to 350,000 clones, approximately 79% of them singletons, with around 6% in the top ten. Specimen: PBMCs, collected at disease progression, from a patient treated with ibrutinib. These receptor sequences come from a human donor with chronic lymphocytic leukemia.

The chain uses TRBV27 and TRBJ2-3; possibly TRBD2 for D (6 bases). The germline V gene encodes CDR1 MNHEY and CDR2 SMNVEV (reference sequence). The V end lost 5 bases, the J end lost 6 bases, and 12 bases lay between the germline ends. This CDR3 comprises 13 residues. For the CDR3, the DNA is TGTGCCAGCAGTCCCGGGACTTTTGATACGCAGTATTTT. Its translation is CASSPGTFDTQYF.

This clone has a handful of counts. The chain joins TRBV28 to TRBJ1-5; D remains ambiguous. Germline values: CDR1 MDHEN, CDR2 SYDVKM. This CDR3 has 11 residues. V was pared by 4 bases and J by 6 bases, with 4 bases between. CDR3 nucleotide sequence: TGTGCCAGCAGTTGGGGTCAGCCCCAGCATTTT. This encodes CASSWGQPQHF.

The rearrangement joins TRBV5-4 to TRBJ2-5, with 8 bases lining up with TRBD1. The CDR3 runs 16 residues. The ends lost 0 bases at V and 0 bases at J; junction bases unmatched: 4. Germline assignment: CDR1 SGHNT and CDR2 YYREEE (reference sequence). CDR3 in DNA: TGTGCCAGCAGCTTGGGAAGACAGGGGAACCAAGAGACCCAGTACTTC. It is translated as CASSLGRQGNQETQYF. Together with reference TRBV5-4 and TRBJ2-5, the CDR3 gives the full variable domain: ETGVTQSPTHLIKTRGQQVTLRCSSQSGHNTVSWYQQALGQGPQFIFQYYREEENGRGNFPPRFSGLQFPNYSSELNVNALELDDSALYLCASSLGRQGNQETQYFGPGTRLLVL.

J is TRBJ2-7 and V is TRBV5-1, with D perhaps matching TRBD2 (6 bases). Looked up from germline, CDR1 is SGHRS and CDR2 is YFSETQ. The CDR3 is made up of 12 amino acids. V was cut by 0 bases and J by 9 bases, with 10 bases left in between. In DNA form, the CDR3 reads TGCGCCAGCAGCTTGGATGGCGGGGCGCAGTACTTC. As protein: CASSLDGGAQYF.

The chain links TRBV7-6 to TRBJ2-7, with TRBD1 matching 7 bases. The V gene end was trimmed by 1 base and the J gene end by 2 bases; junction bases not matched to a gene: 2. Germline V gene sequence: CDR1 SGHVS, CDR2 FNYEAQ. The CDR3 covers 14 residues. As DNA, the CDR3 is TGTGCCAGCAGCTTAGAACAGGGGACCTACGAGCAGTACTTC. Protein sequence: CASSLEQGTYEQYF. Using reference TRBV7-6 and TRBJ2-7 for the parts outside the CDR3, the full variable domain is GAGVSQSPRYKVTKRGQDVALRCDPISGHVSLYWYRQALGQGPEFLTYFNYEAQQDKSGLPNDRFSAERPEGSISTLTIQRTEQRDSAMYRCASSLEQGTYEQYFGPGTRLTVT.

The chain combines TRBV7-2 with TRBJ1-1; D is unclear. Germline V gene sequence: CDR1 SGHTA, CDR2 FQGNSA. Trimming stripped 1 base from V and 3 bases from J, with 9 bases between. CDR3 length equals 14 residues. The CDR3 sequence is CASSLEWDHTEAFF. CDR3 sequence (DNA): TGTGCCAGCAGCTTAGAATGGGATCACACTGAAGCTTTCTTT.

This clone was detected only once. The V and J genes are TRBV19 and TRBJ1-2; no firm D call. This CDR3 is 12 amino acids long. Per germline, CDR1 LNHDA and CDR2 SQIVND (reference sequence). V was trimmed by 4 bases and J by 4 bases, leaving 7 bases between them. The CDR3 DNA reads TGTGCCAGTAGTACGACGGGCTATGGCTACACCTTC. It translates to CASSTTGYGYTF.

The J gene is TRBJ2-5, the V gene TRBV19; 11 bases match TRBD2. Germline CDR1 is LNHDA and CDR2 is SQIVND (reference sequence). The CDR3 is made up of 13 amino acids. Losses at the gene ends were 10 bases for V and 5 bases for J; bases not matched to a gene: 6. The CDR3 region is CATTSGGRETQYF. CDR3 coding DNA: TGTGCCACCACTAGCGGGGGTAGGGAGACCCAGTACTTC. Complete variable domain (other parts from reference TRBV19 and TRBJ2-5): DGGITQSPKYLFRKEGQNVTLSCEQNLNHDAMYWYRQDPGQGLRLIYYSQIVNDFQKGDIAEGYSVSREKKESFPLTVTSAQKNPTAFYLCATTSGGRETQYFGPGTRLLVL.

The chain links TRBV10-1 to TRBJ2-6, with D possibly matching TRBD1 (5 bases). This CDR3 comprises 19 residues. Trimming took 6 bases from V and 0 from J, leaving 21 bases between them. The germline CDR1 and CDR2 sequences are WNHNN and SYGVQD (reference sequence). CDR3 in DNA: TGCGCCAGCAGCGCTGGTGGGGCTAGGGGTACCTCTGGGGCCAACGTCCTGACTTTC. It encodes CASSAGGARGTSGANVLTF.

This chain uses TRBV11-3 with TRBJ2-7, with 9 bases identical to TRBD2. The CDR3 has 15 amino acids. Losses at the gene ends were 5 bases for V and 3 bases for J; bases not matched to a gene: 8. Germline assignment: CDR1 SGHNT and CDR2 YENEEA. For the CDR3, the DNA is TGTGCCAGCAGCCGAGCTCTAGCGGGGAGCTACGAGCAGTACTTC. Its protein is CASSRALAGSYEQYF.